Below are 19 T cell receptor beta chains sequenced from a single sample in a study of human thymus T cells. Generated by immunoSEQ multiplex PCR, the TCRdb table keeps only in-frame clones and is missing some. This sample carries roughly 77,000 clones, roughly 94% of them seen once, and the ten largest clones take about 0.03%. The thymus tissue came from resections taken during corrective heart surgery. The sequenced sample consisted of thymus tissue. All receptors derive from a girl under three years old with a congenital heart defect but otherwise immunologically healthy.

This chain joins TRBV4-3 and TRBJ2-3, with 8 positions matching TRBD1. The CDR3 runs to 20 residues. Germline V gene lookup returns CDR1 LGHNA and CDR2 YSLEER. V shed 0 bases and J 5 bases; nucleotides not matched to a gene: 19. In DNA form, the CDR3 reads TGCGCCAGCAGCCAAGACGACGCAGGGGGCGCTTCGAGGAACCAAGATACGCAGTATTTT. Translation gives CASSQDDAGGASRNQDTQYF.

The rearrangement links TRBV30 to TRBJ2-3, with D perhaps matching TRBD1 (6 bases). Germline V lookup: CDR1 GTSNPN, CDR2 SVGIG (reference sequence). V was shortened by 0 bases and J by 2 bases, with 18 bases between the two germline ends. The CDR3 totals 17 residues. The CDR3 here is CAWSVPNRVGDTDTQYF. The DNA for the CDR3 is TGTGCCTGGAGTGTACCAAACAGGGTAGGGGACACAGATACGCAGTATTTT.

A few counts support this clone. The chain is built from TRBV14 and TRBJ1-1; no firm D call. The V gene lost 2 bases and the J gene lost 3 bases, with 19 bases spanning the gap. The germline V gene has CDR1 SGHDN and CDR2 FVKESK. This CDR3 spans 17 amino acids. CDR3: CASSQRETKPKDTEAFF. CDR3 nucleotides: TGTGCCAGCAGCCAAAGGGAAACCAAACCGAAGGACACTGAAGCTTTCTTT. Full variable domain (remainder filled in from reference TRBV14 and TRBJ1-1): EAGVTQFPSHSVIEKGQTVTLRCDPISGHDNLYWYRRVMGKEIKFLLHFVKESKQDESGMPNNRFLAERTGGTYSTLKVQPAELEDSGVYFCASSQRETKPKDTEAFFGQGTRLTVV.

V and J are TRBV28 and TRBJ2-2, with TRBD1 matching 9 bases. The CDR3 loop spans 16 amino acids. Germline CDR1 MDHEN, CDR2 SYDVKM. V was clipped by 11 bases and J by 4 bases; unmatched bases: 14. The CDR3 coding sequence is TGTGCCTCTAAGTTCCGGGACAGGGAGGGCACCGGGGAGCTGTTTTTT. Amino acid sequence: CASKFRDREGTGELFF.

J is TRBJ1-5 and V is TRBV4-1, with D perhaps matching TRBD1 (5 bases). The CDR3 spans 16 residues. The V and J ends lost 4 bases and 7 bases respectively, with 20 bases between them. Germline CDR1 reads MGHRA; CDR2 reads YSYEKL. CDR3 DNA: TGCGCCAGCAGCCGTTATACAGGACCCGGGGGACAGCCCCAGCATTTT. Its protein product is CASSRYTGPGGQPQHF.

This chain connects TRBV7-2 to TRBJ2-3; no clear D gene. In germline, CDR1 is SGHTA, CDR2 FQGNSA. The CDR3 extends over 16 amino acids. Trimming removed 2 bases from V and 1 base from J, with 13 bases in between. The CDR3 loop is CASSLTSQMGTDTQYF. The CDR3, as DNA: TGTGCCAGCAGCTTAACCTCCCAGATGGGCACAGATACGCAGTATTTT.

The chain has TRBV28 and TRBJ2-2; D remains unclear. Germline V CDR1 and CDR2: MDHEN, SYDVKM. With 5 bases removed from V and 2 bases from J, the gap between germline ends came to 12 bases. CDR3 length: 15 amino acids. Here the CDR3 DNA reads TGTGCCAGCAGTCCCCCGCCGGGCAACACCGGGGAGCTGTTTTTT. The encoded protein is CASSPPPGNTGELFF. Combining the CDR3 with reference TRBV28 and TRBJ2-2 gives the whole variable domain DVKVTQSSRYLVKRTGEKVFLECVQDMDHENMFWYRQDPGLGLRLIYFSYDVKMKEKGDIPEGYSVSREKKERFSLILESASTNQTSMYLCASSPPPGNTGELFFGEGSRLTVL.

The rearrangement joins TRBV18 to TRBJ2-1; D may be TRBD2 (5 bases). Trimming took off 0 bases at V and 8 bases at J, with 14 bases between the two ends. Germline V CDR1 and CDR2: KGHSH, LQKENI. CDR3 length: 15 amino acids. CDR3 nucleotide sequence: TGTGCCAGCTCACCACCAGTACGCCTTAGCGATGAGCAGTTCTTC. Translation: CASSPPVRLSDEQFF.

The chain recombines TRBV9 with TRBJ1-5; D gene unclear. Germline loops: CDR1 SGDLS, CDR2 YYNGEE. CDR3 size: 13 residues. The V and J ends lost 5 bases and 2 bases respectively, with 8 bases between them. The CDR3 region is CASRDSGNQPQHF. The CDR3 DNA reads TGTGCCAGCAGAGATTCAGGCAATCAGCCCCAGCATTTT.

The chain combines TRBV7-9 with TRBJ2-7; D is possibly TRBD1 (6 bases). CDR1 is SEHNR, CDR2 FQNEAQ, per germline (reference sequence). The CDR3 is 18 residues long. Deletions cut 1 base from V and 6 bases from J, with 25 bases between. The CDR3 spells CASSLVATGPFIYVEQYF. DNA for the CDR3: TGTGCCAGCAGCTTAGTTGCTACAGGGCCTTTCATCTATGTCGAGCAGTACTTC.

This CDR3 reads CASRIKQLKETQYF. Here the CDR3 DNA reads TGCGCCAGCAGAATTAAACAGTTAAAAGAGACCCAGTACTTC. The rearrangement joins TRBV5-1 to TRBJ2-5, with unresolved D. CDR3 length: 14 residues. The germline V and J ends were trimmed by 5 bases and 3 bases, with 14 bases remaining between them. Germline V gene lookup returns CDR1 SGHRS and CDR2 YFSETQ.

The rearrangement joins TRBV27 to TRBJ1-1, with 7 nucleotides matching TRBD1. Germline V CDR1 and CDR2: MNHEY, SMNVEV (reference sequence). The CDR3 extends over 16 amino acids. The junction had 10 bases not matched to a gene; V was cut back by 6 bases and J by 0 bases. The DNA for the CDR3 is TGTGCCAGCAGCGACGGGCAGGGGGGCATGAACACTGAAGCTTTCTTT. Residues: CASSDGQGGMNTEAFF.

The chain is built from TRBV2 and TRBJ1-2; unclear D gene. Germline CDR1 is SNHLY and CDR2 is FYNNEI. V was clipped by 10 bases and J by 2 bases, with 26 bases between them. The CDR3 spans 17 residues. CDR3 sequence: CAITPLGPTTRNYGYTF. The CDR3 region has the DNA TGTGCCATCACCCCTTTAGGGCCTACGACACGGAACTATGGCTACACCTTC.

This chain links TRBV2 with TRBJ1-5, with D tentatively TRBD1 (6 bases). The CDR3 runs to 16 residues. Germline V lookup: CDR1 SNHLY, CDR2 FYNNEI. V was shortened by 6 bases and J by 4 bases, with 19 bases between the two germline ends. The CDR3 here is CASSQRGEGANQPQHF. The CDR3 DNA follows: TGTGCCAGCAGCCAGAGGGGGGAGGGAGCTAATCAGCCCCAGCATTTT. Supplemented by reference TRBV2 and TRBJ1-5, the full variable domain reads EPEVTQTPSHQVTQMGQEVILRCVPISNHLYFYWYRQILGQKVEFLVSFYNNEISEKSEIFDDQFSVERPDGSNFTLKIRSTKLEDSAMYFCASSQRGEGANQPQHFGDGTRLSIL.

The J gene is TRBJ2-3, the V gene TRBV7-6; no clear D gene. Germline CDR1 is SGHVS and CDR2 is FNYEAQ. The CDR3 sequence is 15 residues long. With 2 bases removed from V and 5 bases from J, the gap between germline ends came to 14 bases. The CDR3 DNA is TGTGCCAGCAGCTTACGCCGGACCCTCCGAGATACGCAGTATTTT. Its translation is CASSLRRTLRDTQYF.

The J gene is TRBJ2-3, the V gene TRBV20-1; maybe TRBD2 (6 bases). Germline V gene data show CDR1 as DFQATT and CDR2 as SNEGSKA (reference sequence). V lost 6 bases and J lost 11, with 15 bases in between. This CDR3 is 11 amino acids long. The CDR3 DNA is TGCAGTGCGCCTTGGGACTCCCTGCAGTATTTT. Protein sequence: CSAPWDSLQYF.

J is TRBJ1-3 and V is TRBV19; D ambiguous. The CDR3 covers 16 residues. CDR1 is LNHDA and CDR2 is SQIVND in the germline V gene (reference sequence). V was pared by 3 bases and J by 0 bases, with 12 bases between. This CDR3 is CASSMRVGFSGNTIYF. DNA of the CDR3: TGTGCCAGTAGTATGAGGGTCGGGTTCTCTGGAAACACCATATATTTT.

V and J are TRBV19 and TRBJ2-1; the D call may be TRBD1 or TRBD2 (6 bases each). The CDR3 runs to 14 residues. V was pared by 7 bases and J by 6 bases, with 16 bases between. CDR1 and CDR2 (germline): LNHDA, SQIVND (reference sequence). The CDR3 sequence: CASTTDGGGNEQFF. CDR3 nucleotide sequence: TGTGCCAGTACCACTGACGGAGGGGGCAATGAGCAGTTCTTC.

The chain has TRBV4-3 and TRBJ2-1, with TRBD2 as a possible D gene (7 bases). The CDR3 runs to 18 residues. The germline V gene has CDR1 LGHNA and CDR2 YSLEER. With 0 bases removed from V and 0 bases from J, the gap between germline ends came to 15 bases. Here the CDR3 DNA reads TGCGCCAGCAGCCAAGATCCGGGGGGCCCGCGCTCCTACAATGAGCAGTTCTTC. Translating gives CASSQDPGGPRSYNEQFF.